This passage covers 15 T cell receptor beta chains from one sample sequenced in a study of read filtering for tumor transcriptome and immune sequencing. The library was built from roughly 400 ng RNA with molecular barcoded adaptors for alpha/delta and beta/gamma chains. Each CDR3 protein gets one entry after TCRdb re-called the reads with MiXCR. The sample contains 48,000 or so distinct CDR3 sequences, roughly 19% of which appear only once. The sequencing input was a population of CD138-negative cells sorted from bone marrow. The origin of the receptors is a donor aged 40 or over with multiple myeloma.

This clonotype occurred many times. The chain combines TRBV5-1 with TRBJ2-7; D assignment may be TRBD1 or TRBD2 (5 bases each). The CDR3 is made up of 15 amino acids. Looked up from germline, CDR1 is SGHRS and CDR2 is YFSETQ. Trimming took 0 bases from V and 0 from J, leaving 10 bases between them. CDR3 protein: CASSLDGTSSYEQYF. The CDR3 DNA reads TGCGCCAGCAGCTTGGATGGGACGTCCTCCTACGAGCAGTACTTC.

This clonotype has a count of ten or more. The chain has TRBV29-1 and TRBJ2-2; 8 nucleotides agree with TRBD1. CDR1 is SQVTM, CDR2 ANQGSEA, per germline. The CDR3 runs to 14 residues. V dropped 6 bases and J dropped 5; count of bases not matched to a gene: 8. CDR3 DNA sequence: TGCAGCGTGTCCAGGGGGCGGGGAACCGGGGAGCTGTTTTTT. This translates into CSVSRGRGTGELFF.

This clonotype was recorded only once. One end of the junction varies from germline; a read error may be responsible. V and J are TRBV12-3 or TRBV12-4 and TRBJ1-5; 10 nucleotides match TRBD1. The CDR3 totals 21 residues. The CDR3 spells CVSSSVSQTGGLAHSNQPQHF. The DNA of the CDR3 is TGTGTCAGCAGTTCTGTATCACAGACAGGGGGCCTGGCTCATAGCAATCAGCCCCAGCATTTT.

This clonotype is categorized as medium-sized (0.01 to 0.1%). The chain employs TRBV11-2 and TRBJ2-1, with 7 bases identical to TRBD1. The CDR3 covers 15 residues. Trimming cost V 5 bases and J 6 bases; bases outside gene matches: 10. Per the germline V gene, CDR1 is SGHAT and CDR2 is FQNNGV. CDR3 DNA: TGTGCCAGCAGCGGGACGGACAGGATATCCAATGAGCAGTTCTTC. This codes for CASSGTDRISNEQFF.

This clonotype was seen many times. This rearrangement joins TRBV20-1 to TRBJ2-1; D ambiguous. This CDR3 has 13 amino acids. The germline V gene has CDR1 DFQATT and CDR2 SNEGSKA (reference sequence). The V gene lost 1 base and the J gene lost 5 bases, with 9 bases spanning the gap. For the CDR3, the DNA is TGCAGTGCTAGAGCGGATGGGAACAATGAGCAGTTCTTC. This sequence encodes CSARADGNNEQFF.

V gene TRBV2 combines with J gene TRBJ2-2; no definite D call. Trimming took 4 bases from V and 4 from J, leaving 10 bases between them. The CDR3 sequence is 14 residues long. Per the germline V gene, CDR1 is SNHLY and CDR2 is FYNNEI. CDR3 DNA sequence: TGTGCCAGCAGTGTCAGCGAGGCCACCGGGGAGCTGTTTTTT. This gives the protein CASSVSEATGELFF.

Ten or more counts support this clonotype. The J gene is TRBJ2-1, the V gene TRBV18; tentatively, D is TRBD2 (6 bases). This CDR3 has 14 residues. Trimming took off 4 bases at V and 5 bases at J, with 12 bases between the two ends. Germline V CDR1 and CDR2: KGHSH, LQKENI. CDR3 protein: CASSRGGTNNEQFF. CDR3 nucleotide sequence: TGTGCCAGCTCACGAGGCGGGACCAACAATGAGCAGTTCTTC. Full variable domain (missing parts from reference TRBV18 and TRBJ2-1): NAGVMQNPRHLVRRRGQEARLRCSPMKGHSHVYWYRQLPEEGLKFMVYLQKENIIDESGMPKERFSAEFPKEGPSILRIQQVVRGDSAAYFCASSRGGTNNEQFFGPGTRLTVL.

About this clonotype: This may stem from a read error, because a much larger clone lies one nucleotide away. The chain uses TRBV6-6 and TRBJ2-3, with D unresolved. The CDR3 runs to 11 residues. Trimming shortened V by 4 bases and J by 14 bases, and 13 bases separated the two germline ends. Germline V CDR1 and CDR2: MNHNY, SVGAGI (reference sequence). This chain's CDR3 is CASSFAVFRYF. In DNA form, the CDR3 reads TGTGCCAGCAGTTTTGCTGTATTCCGGTATTTT.

The sample holds many counts of this clonotype. The rearrangement joins TRBV7-8 to TRBJ2-3, with TRBD2 matching over 9 bases. Trimming removed 3 bases from V and 0 bases from J; junction bases left unmatched: 7. The CDR3 contains 17 residues. In germline, CDR1 is SGHVS, CDR2 FQNEAQ. The DNA for the CDR3 is TGTGCCAGCAGCTTGGGCGGACTAGCGCATAGCACAGATACGCAGTATTTT. Amino acid sequence: CASSLGGLAHSTDTQYF.

Ten or more counts support this clonotype. CDR3 in amino acids: CASSPQGGYQETQYF. As DNA, the CDR3 is TGTGCCAGCTCACCACAGGGCGGATATCAAGAGACCCAGTACTTC. The rearrangement links TRBV18 to TRBJ2-5; D ambiguous. Germline V CDR1 and CDR2: KGHSH, LQKENI. The CDR3 extends over 15 amino acids. V dropped 1 base and J dropped 2 bases, with 11 bases sitting between them.

The sample holds many counts of this clonotype. The V gene is TRBV20-1, the J gene TRBJ2-7; 7 bases are shared with TRBD1. The CDR3 contains 15 residues. CDR1 DFQATT and CDR2 SNEGSKA come from the germline V gene (reference sequence). With V trimmed by 1 base and J by 6 bases, 12 bases remained unmatched. The CDR3 reads CSARASGTAKAEQYF. CDR3 sequence (DNA): TGCAGTGCTAGAGCTTCCGGGACAGCGAAGGCCGAGCAGTACTTC.

This clonotype was counted at least ten times. The rearrangement joins TRBV19 to TRBJ1-4; tentative D call: TRBD1 (5 bases). Germline V CDR1 and CDR2: LNHDA, SQIVND (reference sequence). V lost 4 bases to trimming and J lost 8 bases, with 11 bases between them. There are 13 residues in the CDR3. As DNA, the CDR3 is TGTGCCAGTAGTACAACAGGAATGGAAAAACTGTTTTTT. It yields the protein CASSTTGMEKLFF.

This clonotype was detected many times. The chain is built from TRBV3-1 and TRBJ1-1, with TRBD1 identical over 7 bases. Trimming removed 4 bases from V and 0 bases from J; junction bases left unmatched: 5. From germline, CDR1 is LGHDT and CDR2 YNNKEL (reference sequence). The CDR3 length is 15 residues. Written as DNA, the CDR3 is TGTGCCAGCAGCCTTCGGACAGGAATGAACACTGAAGCTTTCTTT. As protein: CASSLRTGMNTEAFF. The whole variable domain, remainder taken from reference TRBV3-1 and TRBJ1-1, is DTAVSQTPKYLVTQMGNDKSIKCEQNLGHDTMYWYKQDSKKFLKIMFSYNNKELIINETVPNRFSPKSPDKAHLNLHINSLELGDSAVYFCASSLRTGMNTEAFFGQGTRLTVV.

This clonotype came up many times. V is TRBV20-1 and J is TRBJ1-1, with D unclear. V was cut by 3 bases and J by 3 bases, with 8 bases left in between. The germline V gene encodes CDR1 DFQATT and CDR2 SNEGSKA (reference sequence). This CDR3 contains 12 residues. CDR3 residues: CSARAEDTEAFF. In DNA, the CDR3 is TGCAGTGCTAGGGCAGAGGACACTGAAGCTTTCTTT.

The chain combines TRBV18 with TRBJ1-3, with D possibly matching TRBD1 (5 bases). From germline, CDR1 is KGHSH and CDR2 LQKENI. The CDR3 runs 16 residues. Trimming cost V 2 bases and J 4 bases, with 15 bases left between them. The CDR3 here is CASSPTSGRLGNTIYF. The CDR3 region has the DNA TGTGCCAGCTCACCAACCTCGGGACGGCTAGGAAACACCATATATTTT.